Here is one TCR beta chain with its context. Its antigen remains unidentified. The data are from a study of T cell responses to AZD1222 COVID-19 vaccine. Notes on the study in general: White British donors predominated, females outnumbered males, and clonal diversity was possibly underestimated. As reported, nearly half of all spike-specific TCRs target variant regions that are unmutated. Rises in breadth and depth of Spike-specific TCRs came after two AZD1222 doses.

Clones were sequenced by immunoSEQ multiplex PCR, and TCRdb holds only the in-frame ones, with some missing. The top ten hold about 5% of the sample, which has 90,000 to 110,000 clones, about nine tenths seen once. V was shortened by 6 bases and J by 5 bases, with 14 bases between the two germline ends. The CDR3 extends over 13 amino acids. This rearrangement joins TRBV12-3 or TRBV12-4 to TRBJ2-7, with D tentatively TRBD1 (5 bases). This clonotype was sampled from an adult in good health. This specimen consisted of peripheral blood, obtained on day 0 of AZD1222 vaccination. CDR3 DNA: TGTGCCAGCAGCATAAGTGGGGCAAACGAGCAGTACTTC. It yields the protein CASSISGANEQYF.